The 10 T cell receptor beta chains given below trace back to one sample, sequenced in a study of T cell responses to AZD1222 COVID-19 vaccine. Clones were sequenced by immunoSEQ multiplex PCR, and TCRdb holds only the in-frame ones, with some missing. The repertoire holds roughly 60,000 clones, with approximately 90% as singletons. The sample consisted of peripheral blood, taken on day 0 of AZD1222 vaccination. The receptors were gathered from an adult in good health.

The CDR3 coding sequence is TGTGCCAGCAGCGTAGAGGGGGCGAATTCACCCCTCCACTTT. This gives the protein CASSVEGANSPLHF. The rearrangement links TRBV9 to TRBJ1-6; 7 nucleotides align to TRBD1. The CDR3 length is 14 residues. Per the germline V gene, CDR1 is SGDLS and CDR2 is YYNGEE. Germline trimming cut 0 bases from V and 7 bases from J; bases unmatched to any gene: 1.

The DNA of the CDR3 is TGTGCCAGCAGTTACGATTACACCTCTGAATTGGGAGCTTTCTTT. This codes for CASSYDYTSELGAFF. This rearrangement joins TRBV6-5 to TRBJ1-1; D gene unclear. Germline CDR1 MNHEY, CDR2 SVGAGI. Trimming took 2 bases from V and 10 from J, leaving 20 bases between them. There are 15 residues in the CDR3.

The chain combines TRBV10-3 with TRBJ1-1, with a weak D call TRBD1 (5 bases). The CDR3 has 12 residues. V was cut by 6 bases and J by 4 bases, with 9 bases left in between. Germline V CDR1 and CDR2: ENHRY, SYGVKD. CDR3 in amino acids: CAIRGRGTEAFF. The CDR3, as DNA: TGTGCCATCAGGGGGCGCGGCACTGAAGCTTTCTTT.

This rearrangement joins TRBV2 to TRBJ2-1; D perhaps matches TRBD1 (7 bases). Trimming pared 7 bases from V and 0 bases from J, leaving 16 bases between. The CDR3 has 16 amino acids. Looked up from germline, CDR1 is SNHLY and CDR2 is FYNNEI. In DNA, the CDR3 is TGTGCCAGCACCATGGAGGGGGCTGCCTCCTACAATGAGCAGTTCTTC. Protein: CASTMEGAASYNEQFF.

The V gene is TRBV19, the J gene TRBJ1-5; 7 bases are a match to TRBD1. V was clipped by 6 bases and J by 2 bases; unmatched bases: 7. The CDR3 consists of 15 residues. Germline CDR1 LNHDA, CDR2 SQIVND (reference sequence). The CDR3 protein is CASRPTGKGNQPQHF. The DNA for the CDR3 is TGTGCCAGTAGACCGACAGGGAAGGGCAATCAGCCCCAGCATTTT.

The chain is built from TRBV5-4 and TRBJ1-1; no clear D. Germline CDR1 reads SGHNT; CDR2 reads YYREEE (reference sequence). V lost 3 bases and J lost 0, with 12 bases in between. CDR3 length equals 15 residues. CDR3 region: CASSSDFTMNTEAFF. The DNA for the CDR3 is TGTGCCAGCAGCTCGGACTTCACCATGAACACTGAAGCTTTCTTT.

This rearrangement joins TRBV6-2 or TRBV6-3 to TRBJ1-1; 7 bases are shared with TRBD1. The CDR3 loop spans 15 amino acids. Germline-derived CDR1 and CDR2 are MNHEY and SVGEGT. J lost 4 bases, V lost 1 base, and 6 bases had no gene match. CDR3 region: CASSYLGRGTTEAFF. DNA of the CDR3: TGTGCCAGCAGTTACTTGGGCAGGGGGACCACTGAAGCTTTCTTT.

The chain is built from TRBV2 and TRBJ1-2, with a weak D call TRBD1 (6 bases). From germline, CDR1 is SNHLY and CDR2 FYNNEI. Trimming took off 7 bases at V and 0 bases at J, with 12 bases between the two ends. The CDR3 is 14 amino acids. CDR3 bases: TGTGCCAGCACGCGGACAGAGGCTAACTATGGCTACACCTTC. This codes for CASTRTEANYGYTF.

The V and J genes are TRBV5-5 and TRBJ1-1; 8 positions match TRBD1. The germline V gene encodes CDR1 SGHKS and CDR2 YYEKEE (reference sequence). With 0 bases clipped from V and 3 bases from J, the junction kept 4 bases outside the gene matches. This CDR3 spans 15 amino acids. The DNA for the CDR3 is TGTGCCAGCAGCTTGGGGACAGGGCAATACACTGAAGCTTTCTTT. This sequence encodes CASSLGTGQYTEAFF.

The chain has TRBV18 and TRBJ2-1; D not certain. CDR3 length: 18 residues. CDR1 KGHSH and CDR2 LQKENI come from the germline V gene. V gave up 2 bases and J gave up 3 bases, with 20 bases separating them. CDR3 bases: TGTGCCAGCTCACCAAAGGGCCCCGGTGAGGAAGGCTACAATGAGCAGTTCTTC. Translated, it gives CASSPKGPGEEGYNEQFF.